This T cell receptor beta chain originates from a study of radiation and T cells in renal cell carcinoma. General study points: Compared with controls, irradiated tumors had more, larger dominant CDR3 motifs.

This clone has more than one count but fewer than ten. Its antigen is not identified. Treatment reported: treatment-naive control, cytoreductive nephrectomy. This CDR3 region has 11 residues. V lost 5 bases to trimming and J lost 7 bases, with 8 bases between them. CDR1 is DFQATT and CDR2 is SNEGSKA in the germline V gene (reference sequence). Assay: immunoSEQ multiplex PCR; the TCRdb copy retains only in-frame clones and omits some. Of roughly 14,000 clones in the sample, approximately 65% are singletons; the top ten hold around 17%. Specimen: tumor tissue, collected from a patient whose treatment was nephrectomy without radiotherapy. V and J are TRBV20-1 and TRBJ2-2, with D possibly being TRBD2 (5 bases). The sequence came from a man in his sixties with renal cell carcinoma. CDR3 loop: CSAWTGGELFF. The CDR3 DNA reads as TGCAGTGCTTGGACTGGCGGGGAGCTGTTTTTT.